The clone carrying this TCR beta chain has only a few counts. Its target is unknown. This record comes from a study of CD8+ T cells in alopecia areata. Across the whole study: Patients given treatment had severity scored by the percentage of scalp area affected. Whole-study findings and limits: Elevated clonality characterized lesional scalp relative to normal scalp, particularly in alopecia totalis/universalis. Persistence in scalp and blood during tofacitinib was observed for many expanded lesional clones.

As for treatment: oral pan-JAK inhibitor, 5-10 mg twice daily. CDR3 length: 14 residues. CDR1 is SGHVS and CDR2 is FNYEAQ in the germline V gene. Trimming took 5 bases from V and 8 from J, leaving 13 bases between them. cDNA prepared by RNA extraction and subsequent reverse transcription served as the template for sequencing. Assay used: immunoSEQ multiplex PCR; TCRdb lists only in-frame clones, some missing. The sample includes under 300,000 clones, 50% to 75% of them seen just once. The clonotype was recovered from a human donor with alopecia areata. V usage is TRBV7-6 and J usage is TRBJ1-6; no firm D call. The sample consisted of CD4+ T cells sorted from blood, taken around week 54, from a patient treated with tofacitinib. In nucleotides, the CDR3 is TGTGCCAGCAGCAACGGACCCATGGATTCACCCCTCCACTTT. Amino acid sequence: CASSNGPMDSPLHF.